This T cell receptor (beta chain) was profiled in a study of cytomegalovirus exposure and HLA in healthy donors. On this clone itself: The antigen is undetermined.

Using immunoSEQ multiplex PCR, the repertoire was profiled, and TCRdb retains in-frame clones only, with some absent. The sample contains more than 130,000 clones, around 88% of which appear only once. Study-wide results and caveats: Despite most TCR sequences being rare, some public TCRs occurred in many donors. According to a subsequent analysis, TCR clusters identified in the first cohort showed a tendency to co-occur across the roughly 110 validation repertoires.

V was pared by 8 bases and J by 4 bases, with 6 bases of the junction left unmatched. Germline V gives CDR1 SNHLY, CDR2 FYNNEI. CDR3 length equals 15 residues. The sequenced sample consisted of PBMCs. The TCR sequence derives from a young woman in good health and CMV-seropositive. V gene TRBV2 combines with J gene TRBJ2-2; TRBD1 matches at 11 bases. This CDR3 is CASRRDRGTTGELFF. The CDR3 nucleotides read TGTGCCAGCCGACGGGACAGGGGGACCACCGGGGAGCTGTTTTTT.